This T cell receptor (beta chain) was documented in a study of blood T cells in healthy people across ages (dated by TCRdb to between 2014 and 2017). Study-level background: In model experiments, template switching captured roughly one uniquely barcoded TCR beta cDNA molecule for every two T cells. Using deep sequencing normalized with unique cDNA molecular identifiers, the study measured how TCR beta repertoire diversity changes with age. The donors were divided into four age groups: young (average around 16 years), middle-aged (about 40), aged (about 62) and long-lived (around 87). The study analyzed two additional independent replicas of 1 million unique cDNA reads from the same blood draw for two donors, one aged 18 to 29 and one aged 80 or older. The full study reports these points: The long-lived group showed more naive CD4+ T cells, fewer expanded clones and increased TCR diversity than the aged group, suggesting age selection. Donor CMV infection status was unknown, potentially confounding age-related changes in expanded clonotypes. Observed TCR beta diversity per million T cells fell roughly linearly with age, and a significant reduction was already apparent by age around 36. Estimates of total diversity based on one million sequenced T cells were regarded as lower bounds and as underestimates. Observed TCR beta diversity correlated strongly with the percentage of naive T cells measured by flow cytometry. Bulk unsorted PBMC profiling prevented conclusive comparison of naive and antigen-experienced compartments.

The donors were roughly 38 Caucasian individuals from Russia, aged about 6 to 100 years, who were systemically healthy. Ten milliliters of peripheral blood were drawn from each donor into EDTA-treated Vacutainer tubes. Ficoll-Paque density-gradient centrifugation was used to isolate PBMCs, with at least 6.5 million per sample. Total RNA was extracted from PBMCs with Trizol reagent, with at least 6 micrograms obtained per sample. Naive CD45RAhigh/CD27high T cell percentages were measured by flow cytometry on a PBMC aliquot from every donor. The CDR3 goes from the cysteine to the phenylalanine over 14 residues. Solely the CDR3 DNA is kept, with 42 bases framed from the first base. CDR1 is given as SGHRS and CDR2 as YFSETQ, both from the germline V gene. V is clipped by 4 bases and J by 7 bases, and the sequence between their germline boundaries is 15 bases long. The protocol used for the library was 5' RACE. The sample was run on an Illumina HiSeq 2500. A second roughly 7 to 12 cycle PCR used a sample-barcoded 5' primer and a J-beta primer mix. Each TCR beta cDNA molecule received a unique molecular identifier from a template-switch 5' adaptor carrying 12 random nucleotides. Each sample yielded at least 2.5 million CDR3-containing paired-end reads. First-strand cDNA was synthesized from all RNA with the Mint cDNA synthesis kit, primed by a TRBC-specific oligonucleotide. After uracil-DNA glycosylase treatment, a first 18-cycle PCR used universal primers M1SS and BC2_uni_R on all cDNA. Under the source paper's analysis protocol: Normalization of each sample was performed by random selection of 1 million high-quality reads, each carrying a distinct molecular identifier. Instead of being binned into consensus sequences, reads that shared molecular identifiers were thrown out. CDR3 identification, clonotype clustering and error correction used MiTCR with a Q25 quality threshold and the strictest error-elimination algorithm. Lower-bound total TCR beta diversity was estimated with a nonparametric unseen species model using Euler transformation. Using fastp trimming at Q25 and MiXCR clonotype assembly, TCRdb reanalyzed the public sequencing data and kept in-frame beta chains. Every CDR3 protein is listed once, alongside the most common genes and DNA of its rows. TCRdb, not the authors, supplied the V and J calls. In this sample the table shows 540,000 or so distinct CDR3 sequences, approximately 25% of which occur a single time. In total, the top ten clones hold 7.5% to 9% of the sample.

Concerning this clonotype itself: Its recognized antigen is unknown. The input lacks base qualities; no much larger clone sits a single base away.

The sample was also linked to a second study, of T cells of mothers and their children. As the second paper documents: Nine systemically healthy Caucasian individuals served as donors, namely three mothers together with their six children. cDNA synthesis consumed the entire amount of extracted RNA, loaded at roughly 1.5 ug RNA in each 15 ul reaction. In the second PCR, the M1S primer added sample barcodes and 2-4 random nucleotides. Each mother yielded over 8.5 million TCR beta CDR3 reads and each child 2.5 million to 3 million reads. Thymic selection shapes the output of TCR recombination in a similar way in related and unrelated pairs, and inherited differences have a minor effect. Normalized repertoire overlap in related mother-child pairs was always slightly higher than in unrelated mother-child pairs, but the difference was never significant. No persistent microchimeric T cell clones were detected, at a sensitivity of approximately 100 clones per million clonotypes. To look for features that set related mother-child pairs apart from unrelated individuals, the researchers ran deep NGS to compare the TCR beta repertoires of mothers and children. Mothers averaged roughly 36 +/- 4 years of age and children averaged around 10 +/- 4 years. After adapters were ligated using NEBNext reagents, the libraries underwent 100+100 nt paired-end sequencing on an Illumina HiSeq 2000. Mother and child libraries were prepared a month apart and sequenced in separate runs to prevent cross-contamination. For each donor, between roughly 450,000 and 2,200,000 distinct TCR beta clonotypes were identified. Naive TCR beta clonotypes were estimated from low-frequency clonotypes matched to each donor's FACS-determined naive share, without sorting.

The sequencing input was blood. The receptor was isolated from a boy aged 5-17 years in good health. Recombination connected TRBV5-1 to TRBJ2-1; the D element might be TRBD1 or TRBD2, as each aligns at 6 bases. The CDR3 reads CASSLSVGGNEQFF. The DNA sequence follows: TGCGCCAGCAGCCTGAGTGTAGGGGGGAATGAGCAGTTCTTC.